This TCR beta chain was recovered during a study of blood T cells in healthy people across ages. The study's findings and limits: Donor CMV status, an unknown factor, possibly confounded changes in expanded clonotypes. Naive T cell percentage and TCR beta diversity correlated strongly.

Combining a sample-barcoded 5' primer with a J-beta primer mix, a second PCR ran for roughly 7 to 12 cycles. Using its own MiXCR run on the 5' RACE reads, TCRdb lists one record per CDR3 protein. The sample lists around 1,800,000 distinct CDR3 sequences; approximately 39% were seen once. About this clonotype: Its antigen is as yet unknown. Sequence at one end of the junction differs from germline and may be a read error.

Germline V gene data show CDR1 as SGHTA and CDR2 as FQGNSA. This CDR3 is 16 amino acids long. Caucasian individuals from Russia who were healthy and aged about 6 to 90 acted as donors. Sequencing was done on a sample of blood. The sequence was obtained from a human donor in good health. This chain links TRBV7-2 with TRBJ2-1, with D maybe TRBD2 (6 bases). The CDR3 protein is CAGSYSGTLTHNEQFF. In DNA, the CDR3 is TGTGCCGGCAGCTACTCCGGGACTTTGACCCACAATGAGCAGTTCTTC.